This entry describes one T cell receptor (beta chain). Profiled with immunoSEQ multiplex PCR; TCRdb holds only in-frame clones, not every one. The repertoire has about 160,000 clones, nearly 96% of them found once; the top ten carry 1%. This specimen belongs to a study of control samples from healthy donors and cancer patients. The sample was blood. This sequence was found in a woman in her twenties or thirties in good health.

DNA of the CDR3: TGTGCCAGTAGTCGGATAGGTGATAGCAATCAGCCCCAGCATTTT. This gives the protein CASSRIGDSNQPQHF. The rearrangement joins TRBV19 to TRBJ1-5; D remains unclear. The CDR3 contains 15 residues. The germline V gene encodes CDR1 LNHDA and CDR2 SQIVND (reference sequence). Between the trimmed V and J ends, which lost 5 bases and 0 bases, there was a span of 11 bases.